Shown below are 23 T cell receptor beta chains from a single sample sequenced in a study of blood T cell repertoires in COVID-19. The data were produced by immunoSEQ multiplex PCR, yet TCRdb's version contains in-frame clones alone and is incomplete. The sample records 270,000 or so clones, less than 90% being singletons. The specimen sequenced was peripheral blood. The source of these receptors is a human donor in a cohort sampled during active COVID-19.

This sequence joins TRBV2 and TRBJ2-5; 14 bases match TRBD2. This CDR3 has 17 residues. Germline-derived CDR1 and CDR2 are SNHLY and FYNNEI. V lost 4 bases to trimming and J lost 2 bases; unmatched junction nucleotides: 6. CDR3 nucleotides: TGTGCCAGCAGTGGGACGCGACTAGCGGGAGGGCAAGAGACCCAGTACTTC. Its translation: CASSGTRLAGGQETQYF.

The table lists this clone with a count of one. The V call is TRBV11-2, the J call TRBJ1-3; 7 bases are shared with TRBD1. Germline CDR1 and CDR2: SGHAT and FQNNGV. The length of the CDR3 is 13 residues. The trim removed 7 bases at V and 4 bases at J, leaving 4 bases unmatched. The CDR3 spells CASTTRGGNTIYF. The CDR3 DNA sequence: TGTGCCAGCACCACCAGGGGGGGAAACACCATATATTTT.

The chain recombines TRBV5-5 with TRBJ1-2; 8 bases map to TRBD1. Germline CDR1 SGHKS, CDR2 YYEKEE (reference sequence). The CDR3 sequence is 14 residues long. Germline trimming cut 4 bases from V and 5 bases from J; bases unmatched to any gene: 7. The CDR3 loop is CASSGGTGSYGYTF. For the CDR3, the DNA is TGTGCCAGCAGCGGGGGGACAGGCTCATATGGCTACACCTTC.

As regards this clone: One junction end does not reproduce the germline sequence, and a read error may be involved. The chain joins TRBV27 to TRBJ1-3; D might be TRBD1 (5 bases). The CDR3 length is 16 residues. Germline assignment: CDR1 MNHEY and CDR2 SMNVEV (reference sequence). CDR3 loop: CASSLSGSSSGNTIYF. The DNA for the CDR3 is TGTGCCAGCAGTCTATCAGGGAGTTCCTCTGGAAACACCATATATTTT.

Written as DNA, the CDR3 is TGTGCCAGCAGTGACAGTAATTCACCCCTCCACTTT. Amino acids: CASSDSNSPLHF. The gene calls are TRBV28 and TRBJ1-6; TRBD1 is a possible D gene (5 bases). V was pared by 5 bases and J by 6 bases, with 5 bases between. The germline CDR1 and CDR2 sequences are MDHEN and SYDVKM. The length of the CDR3 is 12 residues.

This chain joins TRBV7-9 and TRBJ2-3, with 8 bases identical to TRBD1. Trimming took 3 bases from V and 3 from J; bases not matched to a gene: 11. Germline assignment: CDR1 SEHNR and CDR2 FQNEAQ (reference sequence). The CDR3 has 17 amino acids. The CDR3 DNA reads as TGTGCCAGCAGCTTCGGACAGGGAGTGTTTGGGACAGATACGCAGTATTTT. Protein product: CASSFGQGVFGTDTQYF.

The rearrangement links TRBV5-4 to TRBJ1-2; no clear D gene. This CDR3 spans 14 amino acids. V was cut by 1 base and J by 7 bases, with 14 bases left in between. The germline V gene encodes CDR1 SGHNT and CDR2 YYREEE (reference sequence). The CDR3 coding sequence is TGTGCCAGCAGCTTGCAAGGAGGGCGGCGTGGCTACACCTTC. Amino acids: CASSLQGGRRGYTF.

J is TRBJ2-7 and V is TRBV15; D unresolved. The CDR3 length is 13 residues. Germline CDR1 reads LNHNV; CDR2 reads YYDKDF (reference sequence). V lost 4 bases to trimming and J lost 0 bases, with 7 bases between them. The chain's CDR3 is CATSTRSSYEQYF. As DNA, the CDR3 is TGTGCCACCAGCACCCGGTCCTCCTACGAGCAGTACTTC.

The CDR3 DNA is TGTGCCAGCAGTTTATCCCCGACAGGGAGATATTCACCCCTCCACTTT. Translating gives CASSLSPTGRYSPLHF. This chain links TRBV27 with TRBJ1-6; 7 bases map to TRBD1. This CDR3 has 16 amino acids. The V gene's germline CDR1 is MNHEY and CDR2 SMNVEV (reference sequence). Trimming cost V 0 bases and J 8 bases; bases outside gene matches: 7.

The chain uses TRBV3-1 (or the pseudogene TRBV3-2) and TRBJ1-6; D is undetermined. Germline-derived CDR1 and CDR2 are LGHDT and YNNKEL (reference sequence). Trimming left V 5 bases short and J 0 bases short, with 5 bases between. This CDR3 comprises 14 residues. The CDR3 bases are TGTGCCAGCAGCTGGAGCTCCTATAATTCACCCCTCCACTTT. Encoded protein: CASSWSSYNSPLHF.

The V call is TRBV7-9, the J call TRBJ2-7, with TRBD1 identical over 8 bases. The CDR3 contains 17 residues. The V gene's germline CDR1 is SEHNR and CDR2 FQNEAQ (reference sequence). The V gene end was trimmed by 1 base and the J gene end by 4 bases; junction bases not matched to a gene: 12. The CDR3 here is CASSLGAGGQGAYEQYF. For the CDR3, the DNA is TGTGCCAGCAGCTTAGGAGCGGGCGGACAGGGCGCGTACGAGCAGTACTTC.

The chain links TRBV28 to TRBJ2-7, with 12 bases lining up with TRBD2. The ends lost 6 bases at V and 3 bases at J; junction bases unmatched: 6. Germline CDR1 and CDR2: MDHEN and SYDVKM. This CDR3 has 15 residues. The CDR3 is CASRRPGLAGYEQYF. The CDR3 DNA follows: TGTGCCAGCAGACGCCCGGGACTAGCGGGCTACGAGCAGTACTTC.

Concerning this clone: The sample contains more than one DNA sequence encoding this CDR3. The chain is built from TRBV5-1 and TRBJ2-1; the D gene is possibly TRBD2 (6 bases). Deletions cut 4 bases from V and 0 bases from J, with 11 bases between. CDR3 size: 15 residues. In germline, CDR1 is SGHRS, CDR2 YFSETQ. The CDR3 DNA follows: TGCGCCAGCAGCCCCGGGGGTGGCTCCTACAATGAGCAGTTCTTC. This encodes CASSPGGGSYNEQFF. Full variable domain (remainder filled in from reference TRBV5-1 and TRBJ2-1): KAGVTQTPRYLIKTRGQQVTLSCSPISGHRSVSWYQQTPGQGLQFLFEYFSETQRNKGNFPGRFSGRQFSNSRSEMNVSTLELGDSALYLCASSPGGGSYNEQFFGPGTRLTVL.

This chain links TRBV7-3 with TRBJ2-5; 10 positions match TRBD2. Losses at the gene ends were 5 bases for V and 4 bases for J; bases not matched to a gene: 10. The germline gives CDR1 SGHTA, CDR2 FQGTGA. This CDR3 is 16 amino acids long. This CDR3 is CASSITSGKGAETQYF. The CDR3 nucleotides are TGTGCCAGCAGCATCACTAGCGGGAAAGGGGCAGAGACCCAGTACTTC.

Written as DNA, the CDR3 is TGTGCCAGCAGCCAAGCAGGGGGCTACTCCTACAATGAGCAGTTCTTC. Its translation: CASSQAGGYSYNEQFF. The V call is TRBV14, the J call TRBJ2-1, with 8 nucleotides matching TRBD1. After removal of 1 base from V and 0 bases from J, the junction contained 2 bases not matched to a gene. Germline CDR1 SGHDN, CDR2 FVKESK. This CDR3 has 16 residues.

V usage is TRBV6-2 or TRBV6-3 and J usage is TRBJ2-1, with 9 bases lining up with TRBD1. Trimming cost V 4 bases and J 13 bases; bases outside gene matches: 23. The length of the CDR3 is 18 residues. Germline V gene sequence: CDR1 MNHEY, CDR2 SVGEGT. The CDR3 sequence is CASSSLFGGTGYSPSQFF. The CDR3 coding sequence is TGTGCCAGCAGTTCCTTGTTTGGAGGGACAGGGTACTCCCCCTCCCAGTTCTTC.

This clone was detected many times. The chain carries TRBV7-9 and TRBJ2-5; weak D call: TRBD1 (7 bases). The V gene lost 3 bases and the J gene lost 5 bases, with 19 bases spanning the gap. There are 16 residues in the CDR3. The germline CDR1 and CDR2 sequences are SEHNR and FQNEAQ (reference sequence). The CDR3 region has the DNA TGTGCCAGCAGCTTGGAGGGGGCCCGGGTCGGGGAGACCCAGTACTTC. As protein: CASSLEGARVGETQYF.

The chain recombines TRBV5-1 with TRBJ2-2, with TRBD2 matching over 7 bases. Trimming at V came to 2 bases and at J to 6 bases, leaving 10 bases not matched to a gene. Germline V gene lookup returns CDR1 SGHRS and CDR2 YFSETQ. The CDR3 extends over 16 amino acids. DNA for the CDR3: TGCGCCAGCAGCTTCGGCGGGAGAGGTAGCGCCGGGGAGCTGTTTTTT. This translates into CASSFGGRGSAGELFF. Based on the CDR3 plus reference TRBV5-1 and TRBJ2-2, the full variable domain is KAGVTQTPRYLIKTRGQQVTLSCSPISGHRSVSWYQQTPGQGLQFLFEYFSETQRNKGNFPGRFSGRQFSNSRSEMNVSTLELGDSALYLCASSFGGRGSAGELFFGEGSRLTVL.

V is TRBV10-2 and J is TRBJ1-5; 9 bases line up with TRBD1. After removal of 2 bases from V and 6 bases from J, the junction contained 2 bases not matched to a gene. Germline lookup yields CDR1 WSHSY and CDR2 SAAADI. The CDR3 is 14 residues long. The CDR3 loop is CASSETGGGQPQHF. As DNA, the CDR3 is TGCGCCAGCAGTGAGACAGGGGGCGGTCAGCCCCAGCATTTT.

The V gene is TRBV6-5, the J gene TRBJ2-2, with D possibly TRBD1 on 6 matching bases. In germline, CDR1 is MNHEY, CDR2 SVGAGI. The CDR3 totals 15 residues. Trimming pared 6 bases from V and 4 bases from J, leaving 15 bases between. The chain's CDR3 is CASRSRQGPTGELFF. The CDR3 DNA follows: TGTGCCAGCAGGAGTCGGCAGGGGCCCACCGGGGAGCTGTTTTTT.

CDR3 region: CASSRTSGSVNNEQFF. Written as DNA, the CDR3 is TGTGCCAGTAGTAGGACTAGCGGGAGCGTTAACAATGAGCAGTTCTTC. The rearrangement joins TRBV19 to TRBJ2-1, with 13 bases that match TRBD2. Per the germline V gene, CDR1 is LNHDA and CDR2 is SQIVND (reference sequence). The length of the CDR3 is 16 residues. V dropped 4 bases and J dropped 5; count of bases not matched to a gene: 5.

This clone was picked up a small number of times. CDR3 nucleotides: TGTGCCAGCACCCCGCCCGACAGGCTAACCCAGACCCAGTACTTC. Translating gives CASTPPDRLTQTQYF. This chain links TRBV2 with TRBJ2-5, with D possibly matching TRBD1 (6 bases). V lost 7 bases and J 6 bases, leaving 21 bases between the germline ends. CDR1 and CDR2 from the germline V gene are SNHLY and FYNNEI. CDR3 length: 15 residues.

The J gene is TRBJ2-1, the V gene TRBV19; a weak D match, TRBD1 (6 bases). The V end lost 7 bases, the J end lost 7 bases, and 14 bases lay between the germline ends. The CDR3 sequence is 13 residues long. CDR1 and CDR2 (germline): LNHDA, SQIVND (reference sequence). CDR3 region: CASKPTGGNEQFF. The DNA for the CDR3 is TGTGCCAGTAAACCGACAGGCGGTAATGAGCAGTTCTTC.